This TCR beta chain is from a study of blood T cell repertoires in COVID-19. Study background: Italy, Spain and the United States were the sources of the convalescent and acute COVID-19 samples. T cells, B-cell-depleted T cells, or PBMCs provided the cDNA or gDNA that served as material.

V shed 6 bases, J shed 0 bases, and the junction held 4 bases outside the gene matches. Germline V CDR1 and CDR2: SGHRS, YFSETQ. The CDR3 runs to 16 residues. Original processing notes: Reference gene primer amplification gave nucleated cell count estimates. Here immunoSEQ multiplex PCR was the method, and the copy in TCRdb shows in-frame clones only, minus some. V and J calls and clone size follow that table, whereas D and trimming were derived from the DNA. The table has under 350,000 clones, about 88% seen once. Sequences were obtained from peripheral blood. The chain has TRBV5-1 and TRBJ2-3; 13 nucleotides agree with TRBD2. This clonotype was obtained from a man aged 18 to 35 with active or convalescent COVID-19. The CDR3 sequence: CASTKGLAGSTDTQYF. CDR3 DNA: TGCGCCAGCACCAAGGGACTAGCGGGGAGCACAGATACGCAGTATTTT.